This T cell receptor (beta chain) emerged from a study of vaccination and CD4 T cells after COVID-19. Study summary: Each post-COVID sample was drawn after diagnosis, and the median interval was roughly 97 days (range 35 to 161).

Treatment indicated: roughly 11-day PBMC culture with coronavirus spike peptide pools or control peptides (ViraFEST assay). IL-2 (around 10 IU/ml) and peptide pools (around 10 ug/ml) were added to cultures of approximately 2 million PBMCs per well. With regard to this clonotype: The antigen remains undetermined.

The V segment lost 5 bases and the J segment 7 bases; nucleotides outside the gene matches: 8. This CDR3 spans 13 amino acids. CDR1 is LNHDA and CDR2 is SQIVND in the germline V gene (reference sequence). The Oncomine TCR Beta short-read assay was applied to DNA of cultured CD4+ T cells. Using its own MiXCR run on the PCR reads, TCRdb lists one record per CDR3 protein. This table has around 15,000 distinct CDR3 sequences, around 60% appearing once. The J gene is TRBJ2-7, the V gene TRBV19, with 7 bases aligning to TRBD2. Sequencing used CD4+ T cells from blood, cultured in vitro. This clonotype was sampled from a human donor who had recovered from COVID-19. The CDR3 region is CASSEGQAGEQYF. CDR3 nucleotides: TGTGCCAGTAGTGAAGGACAAGCGGGGGAGCAGTACTTC.